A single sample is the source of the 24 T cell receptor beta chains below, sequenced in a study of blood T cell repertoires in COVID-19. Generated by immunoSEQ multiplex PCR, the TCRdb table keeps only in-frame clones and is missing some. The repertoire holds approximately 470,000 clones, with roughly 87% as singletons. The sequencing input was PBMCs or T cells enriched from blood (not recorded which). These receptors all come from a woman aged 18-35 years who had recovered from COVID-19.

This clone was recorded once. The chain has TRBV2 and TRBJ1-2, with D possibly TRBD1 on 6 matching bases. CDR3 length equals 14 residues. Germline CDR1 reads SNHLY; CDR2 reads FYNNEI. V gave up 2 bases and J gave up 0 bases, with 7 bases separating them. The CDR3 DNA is TGTGCCAGCAGTGAACAGGGGTCTAACTATGGCTACACCTTC. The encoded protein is CASSEQGSNYGYTF.

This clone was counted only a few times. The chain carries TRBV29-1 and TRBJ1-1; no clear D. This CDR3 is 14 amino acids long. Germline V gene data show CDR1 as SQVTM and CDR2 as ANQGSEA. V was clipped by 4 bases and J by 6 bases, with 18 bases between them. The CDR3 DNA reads TGCAGCGTTGGGGAGGGTCGCGGATCCCCTGAAGCTTTCTTT. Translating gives CSVGEGRGSPEAFF.

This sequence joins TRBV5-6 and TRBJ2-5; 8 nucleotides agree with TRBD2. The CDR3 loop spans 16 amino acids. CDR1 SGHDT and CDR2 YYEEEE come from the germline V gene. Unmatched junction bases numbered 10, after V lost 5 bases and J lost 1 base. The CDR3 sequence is CASSSVIRGGQETQYF. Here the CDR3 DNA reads TGTGCCAGCAGTTCCGTAATACGGGGGGGCCAAGAGACCCAGTACTTC.

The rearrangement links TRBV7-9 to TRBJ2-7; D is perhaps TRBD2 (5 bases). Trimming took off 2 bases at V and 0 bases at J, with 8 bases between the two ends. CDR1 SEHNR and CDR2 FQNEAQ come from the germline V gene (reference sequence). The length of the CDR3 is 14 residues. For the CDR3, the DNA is TGTGCCAGCAGCTTATCGGGAAGCTCCTACGAGCAGTACTTC. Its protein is CASSLSGSSYEQYF.

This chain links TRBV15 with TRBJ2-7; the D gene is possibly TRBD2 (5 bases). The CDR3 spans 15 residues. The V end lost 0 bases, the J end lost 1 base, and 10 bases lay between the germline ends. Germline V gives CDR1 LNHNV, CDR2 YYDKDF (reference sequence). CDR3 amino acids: CATSREKRASYEQYF. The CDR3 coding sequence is TGTGCCACCAGCAGAGAAAAGAGGGCTTCCTACGAGCAGTACTTC.

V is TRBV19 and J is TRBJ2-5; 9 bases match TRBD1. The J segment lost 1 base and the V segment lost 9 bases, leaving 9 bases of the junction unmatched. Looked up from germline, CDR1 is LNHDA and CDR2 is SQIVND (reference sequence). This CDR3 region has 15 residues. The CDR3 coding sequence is TGTGCCAGCAGCACAGGGACAGGGAGCCAAGAGACCCAGTACTTC. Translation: CASSTGTGSQETQYF.

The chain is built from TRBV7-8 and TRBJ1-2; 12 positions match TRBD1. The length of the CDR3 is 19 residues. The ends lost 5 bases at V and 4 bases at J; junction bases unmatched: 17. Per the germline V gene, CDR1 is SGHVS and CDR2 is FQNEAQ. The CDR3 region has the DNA TGTGCCAGCAGCGCCCGGCCCTACCGGGACAGGGGGCTTATCTATGGCTACACCTTC. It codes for CASSARPYRDRGLIYGYTF.

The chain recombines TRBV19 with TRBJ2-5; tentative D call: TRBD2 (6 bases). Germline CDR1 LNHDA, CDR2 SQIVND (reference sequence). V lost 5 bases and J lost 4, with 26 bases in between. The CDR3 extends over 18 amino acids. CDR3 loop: CASSPPGGPPGSRETQYF. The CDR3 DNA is TGTGCCAGTAGTCCCCCCGGGGGTCCACCCGGATCCCGAGAGACCCAGTACTTC.

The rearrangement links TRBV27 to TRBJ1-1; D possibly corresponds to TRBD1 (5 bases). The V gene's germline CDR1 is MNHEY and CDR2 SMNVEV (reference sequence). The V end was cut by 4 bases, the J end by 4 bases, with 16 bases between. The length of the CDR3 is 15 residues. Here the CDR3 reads CASSWARTLSTEAFF. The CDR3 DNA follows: TGTGCCAGCAGTTGGGCCAGGACACTTTCCACTGAAGCTTTCTTT.

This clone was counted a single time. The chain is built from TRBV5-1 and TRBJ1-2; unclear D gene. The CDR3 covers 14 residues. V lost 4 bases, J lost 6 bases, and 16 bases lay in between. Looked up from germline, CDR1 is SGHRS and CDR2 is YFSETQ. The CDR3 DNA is TGCGCCAGCAGCCTAGCAAGCCCTGGAGATGGCTACACCTTC. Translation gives CASSLASPGDGYTF.

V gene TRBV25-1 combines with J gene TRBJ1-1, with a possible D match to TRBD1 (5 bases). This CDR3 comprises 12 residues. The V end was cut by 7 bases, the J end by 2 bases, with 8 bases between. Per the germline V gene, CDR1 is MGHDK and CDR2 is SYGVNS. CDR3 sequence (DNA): TGTGCCAGCAAGGGGCCCAACACTGAAGCTTTCTTT. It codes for CASKGPNTEAFF.

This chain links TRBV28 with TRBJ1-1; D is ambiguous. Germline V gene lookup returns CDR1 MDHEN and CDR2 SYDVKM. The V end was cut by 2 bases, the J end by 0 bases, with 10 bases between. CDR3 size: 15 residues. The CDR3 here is CASSLSGEMNTEAFF. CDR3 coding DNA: TGTGCCAGCAGTTTAAGTGGGGAGATGAACACTGAAGCTTTCTTT.

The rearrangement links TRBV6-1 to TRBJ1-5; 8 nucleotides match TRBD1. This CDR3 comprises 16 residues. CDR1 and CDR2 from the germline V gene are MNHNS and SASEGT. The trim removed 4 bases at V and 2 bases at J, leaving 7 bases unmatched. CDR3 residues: CASSVVLQGGNQPQHF. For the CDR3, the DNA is TGTGCCAGCAGTGTCGTACTACAGGGGGGCAATCAGCCCCAGCATTTT.

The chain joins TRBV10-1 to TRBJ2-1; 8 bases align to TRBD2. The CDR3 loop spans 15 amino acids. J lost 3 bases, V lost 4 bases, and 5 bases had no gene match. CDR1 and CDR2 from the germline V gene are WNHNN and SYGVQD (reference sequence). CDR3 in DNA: TGCGCCAGCAGTGCCCTAGCGGGTAGCTACAATGAGCAGTTCTTC. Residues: CASSALAGSYNEQFF.

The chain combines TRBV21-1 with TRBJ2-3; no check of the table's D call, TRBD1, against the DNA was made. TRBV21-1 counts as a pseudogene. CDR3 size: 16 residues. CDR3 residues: CASSKGTGGPGNTQYF. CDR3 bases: TGTGCCAGCAGCAAAGGAACAGGCGGCCCGGGCAATACGCAGTATTTT.

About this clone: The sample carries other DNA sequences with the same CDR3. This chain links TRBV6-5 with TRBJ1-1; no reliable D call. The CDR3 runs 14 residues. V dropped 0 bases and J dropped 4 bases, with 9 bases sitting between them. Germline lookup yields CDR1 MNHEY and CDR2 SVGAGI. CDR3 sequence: CASSYSREGTEAFF. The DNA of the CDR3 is TGTGCCAGCAGTTACTCACGGGAGGGCACTGAAGCTTTCTTT.

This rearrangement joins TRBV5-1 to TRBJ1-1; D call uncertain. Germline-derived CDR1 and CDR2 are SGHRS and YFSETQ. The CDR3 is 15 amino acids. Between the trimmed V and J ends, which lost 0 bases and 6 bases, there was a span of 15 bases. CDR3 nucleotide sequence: TGCGCCAGCAGCTTGGACCCTACTAGACTGGCTGAAGCTTTCTTT. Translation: CASSLDPTRLAEAFF. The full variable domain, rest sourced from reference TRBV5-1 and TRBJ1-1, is KAGVTQTPRYLIKTRGQQVTLSCSPISGHRSVSWYQQTPGQGLQFLFEYFSETQRNKGNFPGRFSGRQFSNSRSEMNVSTLELGDSALYLCASSLDPTRLAEAFFGQGTRLTVV.

DNA of the CDR3: TGTGCCAGCAGGGGGGTGGGACAGGGTTATGGCTACACCTTC. Translating it yields CASRGVGQGYGYTF. The J gene is TRBJ1-2, the V gene TRBV28; 9 bases line up with TRBD1. The length of the CDR3 is 14 residues. With V trimmed by 6 bases and J by 5 bases, 7 bases remained unmatched. Germline V gene lookup returns CDR1 MDHEN and CDR2 SYDVKM.

The DNA for the CDR3 is TGTGCCAGCAGCCAAGATCCCCTAGGGTCCGGGACAGGGGTCGCTCCCTACGAGCAGTACTTC. Residues: CASSQDPLGSGTGVAPYEQYF. V is TRBV4-2 and J is TRBJ2-7, with 10 bases fitting TRBD1. The CDR3 has 21 residues. The trim removed 0 bases at V and 2 bases at J, leaving 19 bases unmatched. Per the germline V gene, CDR1 is LGHNA and CDR2 is YNFKEQ.

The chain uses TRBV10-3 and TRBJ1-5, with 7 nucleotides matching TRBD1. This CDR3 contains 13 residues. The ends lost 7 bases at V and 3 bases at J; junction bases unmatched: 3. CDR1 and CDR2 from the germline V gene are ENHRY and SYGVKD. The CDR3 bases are TGTGCCATCAAGGGGGCACTCAATCAGCCCCAGCATTTT. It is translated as CAIKGALNQPQHF.

The CDR3 spells CASSHRDRRFGGELFF. The CDR3, as DNA: TGTGCCAGCAGTCACCGGGACAGGAGATTTGGCGGGGAGCTGTTTTTT. J is TRBJ2-2 and V is TRBV6-4; TRBD1 matches 8 bases. J lost 7 bases, V lost 5 bases, and 12 bases had no gene match. The CDR3 runs to 16 residues. Germline lookup yields CDR1 MRHNA and CDR2 SNTAGT.

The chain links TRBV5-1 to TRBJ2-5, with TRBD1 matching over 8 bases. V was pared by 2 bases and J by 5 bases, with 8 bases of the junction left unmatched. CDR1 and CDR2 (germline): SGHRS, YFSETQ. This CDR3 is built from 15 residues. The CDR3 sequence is CASSLKAGGTETQYF. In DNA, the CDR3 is TGCGCCAGCAGCTTAAAGGCAGGGGGCACGGAGACCCAGTACTTC.

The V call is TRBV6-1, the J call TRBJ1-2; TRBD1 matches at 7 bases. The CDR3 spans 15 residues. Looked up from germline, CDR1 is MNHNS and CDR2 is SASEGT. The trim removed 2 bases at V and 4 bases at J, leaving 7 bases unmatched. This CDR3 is CASSERRQGRYGYTF. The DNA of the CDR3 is TGTGCCAGCAGTGAACGGCGACAGGGCCGCTATGGCTACACCTTC.

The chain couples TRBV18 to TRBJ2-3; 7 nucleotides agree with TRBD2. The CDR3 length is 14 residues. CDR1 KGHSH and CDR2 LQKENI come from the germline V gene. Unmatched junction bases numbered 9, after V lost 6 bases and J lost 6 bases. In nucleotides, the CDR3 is TGTGCCAGCTCCCCTGCCGTCGGGGGGGATACGCAGTATTTT. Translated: CASSPAVGGDTQYF.